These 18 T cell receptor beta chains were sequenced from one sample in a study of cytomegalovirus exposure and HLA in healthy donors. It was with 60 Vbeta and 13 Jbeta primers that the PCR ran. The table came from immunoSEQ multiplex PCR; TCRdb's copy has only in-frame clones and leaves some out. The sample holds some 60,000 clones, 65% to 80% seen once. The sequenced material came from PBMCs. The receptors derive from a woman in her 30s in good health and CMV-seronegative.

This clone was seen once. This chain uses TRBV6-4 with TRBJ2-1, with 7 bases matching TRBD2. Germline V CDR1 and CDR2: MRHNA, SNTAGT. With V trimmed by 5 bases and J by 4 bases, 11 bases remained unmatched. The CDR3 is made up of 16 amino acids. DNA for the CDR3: TGTGCCAGCAGTCCGATAGGCGGGAGTACGTACAATGAGCAGTTCTTC. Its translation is CASSPIGGSTYNEQFF.

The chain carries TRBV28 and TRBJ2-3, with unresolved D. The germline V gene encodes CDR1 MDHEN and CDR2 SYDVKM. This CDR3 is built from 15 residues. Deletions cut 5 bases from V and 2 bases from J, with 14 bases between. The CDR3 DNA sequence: TGTGCCAGCAGTCCCTCGAGCTTACTCACAGATACGCAGTATTTT. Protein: CASSPSSLLTDTQYF.

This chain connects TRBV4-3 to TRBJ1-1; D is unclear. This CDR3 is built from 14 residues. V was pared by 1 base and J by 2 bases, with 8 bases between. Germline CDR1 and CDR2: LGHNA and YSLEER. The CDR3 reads CASSQGAGNTEAFF. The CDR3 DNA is TGCGCCAGCAGCCAAGGGGCGGGAAACACTGAAGCTTTCTTT.

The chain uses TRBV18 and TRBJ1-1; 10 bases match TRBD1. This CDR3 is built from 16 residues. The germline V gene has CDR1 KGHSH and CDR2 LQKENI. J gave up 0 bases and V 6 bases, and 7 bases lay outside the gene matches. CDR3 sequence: CASSWDRGKMNTEAFF. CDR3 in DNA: TGTGCCAGCTCGTGGGACAGGGGAAAAATGAACACTGAAGCTTTCTTT.

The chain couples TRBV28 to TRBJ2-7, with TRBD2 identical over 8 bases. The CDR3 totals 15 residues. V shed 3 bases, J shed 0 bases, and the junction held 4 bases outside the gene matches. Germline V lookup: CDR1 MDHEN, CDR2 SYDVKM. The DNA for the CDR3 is TGTGCCAGCAGTTTCCGGGGGGGACGCTCCTACGAGCAGTACTTC. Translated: CASSFRGGRSYEQYF.

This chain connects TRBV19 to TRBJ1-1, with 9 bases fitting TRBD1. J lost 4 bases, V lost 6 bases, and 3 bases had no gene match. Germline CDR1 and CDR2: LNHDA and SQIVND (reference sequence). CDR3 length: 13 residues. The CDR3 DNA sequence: TGTGCCAGTAGACAGGGGGCGCTCACTGAAGCTTTCTTT. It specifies CASRQGALTEAFF.

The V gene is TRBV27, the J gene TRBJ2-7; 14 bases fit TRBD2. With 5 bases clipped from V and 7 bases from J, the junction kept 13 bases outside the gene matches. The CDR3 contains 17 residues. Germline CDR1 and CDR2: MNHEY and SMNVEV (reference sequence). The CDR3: CASSIGTSGRWSDEQYF. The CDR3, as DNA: TGTGCCAGCAGTATAGGGACTAGCGGGAGATGGTCGGATGAGCAGTACTTC.

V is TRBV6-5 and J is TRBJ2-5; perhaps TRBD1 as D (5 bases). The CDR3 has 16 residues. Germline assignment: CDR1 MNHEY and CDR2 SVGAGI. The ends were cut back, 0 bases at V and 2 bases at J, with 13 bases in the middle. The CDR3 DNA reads TGTGCCAGCAGTTACTCAGCAGGGTTCGGGCAAGAGACCCAGTACTTC. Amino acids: CASSYSAGFGQETQYF.

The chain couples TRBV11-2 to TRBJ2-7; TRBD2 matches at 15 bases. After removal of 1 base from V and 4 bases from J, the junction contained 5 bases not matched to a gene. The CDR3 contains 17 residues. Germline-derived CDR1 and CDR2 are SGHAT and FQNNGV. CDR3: CASSLVGTSGRRYEQYF. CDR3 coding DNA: TGTGCCAGCAGCTTAGTGGGGACTAGCGGGAGGAGGTACGAGCAGTACTTC. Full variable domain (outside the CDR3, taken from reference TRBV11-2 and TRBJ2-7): EAGVAQSPRYKIIEKRQSVAFWCNPISGHATLYWYQQILGQGPKLLIQFQNNGVVDDSQLPKDRFSAERLKGVDSTLKIQPAKLEDSAVYLCASSLVGTSGRRYEQYFGPGTRLTVT.

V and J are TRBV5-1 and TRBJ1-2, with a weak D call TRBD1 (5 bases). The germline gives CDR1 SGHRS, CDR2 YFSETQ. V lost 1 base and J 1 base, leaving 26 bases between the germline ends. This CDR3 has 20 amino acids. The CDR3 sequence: CASSLFGVVGAIQNNYGYTF. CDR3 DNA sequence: TGCGCCAGCAGCTTGTTCGGAGTGGTAGGGGCCATTCAGAATAACTATGGCTACACCTTC. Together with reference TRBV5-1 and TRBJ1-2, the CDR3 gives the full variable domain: KAGVTQTPRYLIKTRGQQVTLSCSPISGHRSVSWYQQTPGQGLQFLFEYFSETQRNKGNFPGRFSGRQFSNSRSEMNVSTLELGDSALYLCASSLFGVVGAIQNNYGYTFGSGTRLTVV.

The chain's CDR3 is CASSTRLEGGKYEQYF. CDR3 bases: TGTGCCAGTAGTACCCGACTGGAGGGAGGGAAGTACGAGCAGTACTTC. The J gene is TRBJ2-7, the V gene TRBV19; 7 bases agree with TRBD2. This CDR3 spans 16 amino acids. The junction had 13 bases not matched to a gene; V was cut back by 4 bases and J by 4 bases. CDR1 and CDR2 from the germline V gene are LNHDA and SQIVND (reference sequence). Full variable domain (remainder filled in from reference TRBV19 and TRBJ2-7): DGGITQSPKYLFRKEGQNVTLSCEQNLNHDAMYWYRQDPGQGLRLIYYSQIVNDFQKGDIAEGYSVSREKKESFPLTVTSAQKNPTAFYLCASSTRLEGGKYEQYFGPGTRLTVT.

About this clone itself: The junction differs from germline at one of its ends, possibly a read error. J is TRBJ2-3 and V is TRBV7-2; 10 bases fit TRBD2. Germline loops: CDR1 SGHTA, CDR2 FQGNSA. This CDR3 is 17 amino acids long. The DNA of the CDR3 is TGTGCCAGCACCTTAGGTCCCTCTAGCGGGAGCGGGGATACGCAGTATTTT. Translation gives CASTLGPSSGSGDTQYF.

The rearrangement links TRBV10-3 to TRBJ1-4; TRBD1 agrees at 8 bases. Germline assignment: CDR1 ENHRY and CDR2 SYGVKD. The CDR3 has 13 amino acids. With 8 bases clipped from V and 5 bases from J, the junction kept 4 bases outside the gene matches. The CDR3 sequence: CAISDRENEKLFF. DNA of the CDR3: TGTGCCATCTCGGACAGGGAGAATGAAAAACTGTTTTTT.

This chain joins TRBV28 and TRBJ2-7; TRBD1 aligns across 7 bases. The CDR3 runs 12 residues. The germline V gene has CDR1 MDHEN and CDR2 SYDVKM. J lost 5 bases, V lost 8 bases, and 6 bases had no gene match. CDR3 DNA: TGTGCCAGCCGGGACAGACATGACGAGCAGTACTTC. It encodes CASRDRHDEQYF.

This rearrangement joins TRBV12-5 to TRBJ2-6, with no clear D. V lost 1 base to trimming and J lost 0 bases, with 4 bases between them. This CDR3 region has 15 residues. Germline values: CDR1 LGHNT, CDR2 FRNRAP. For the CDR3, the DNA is TGTGCTAGTGGTTTGGACAGCTCTGGGGCCAACGTCCTGACTTTC. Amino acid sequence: CASGLDSSGANVLTF.

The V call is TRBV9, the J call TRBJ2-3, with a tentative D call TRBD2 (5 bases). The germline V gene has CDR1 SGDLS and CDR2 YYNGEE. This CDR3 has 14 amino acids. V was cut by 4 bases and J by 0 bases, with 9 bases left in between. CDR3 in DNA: TGTGCCAGCAGCCGGACTCCTAGCACAGATACGCAGTATTTT. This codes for CASSRTPSTDTQYF. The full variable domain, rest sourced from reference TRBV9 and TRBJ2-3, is DSGVTQTPKHLITATGQRVTLRCSPRSGDLSVYWYQQSLDQGLQFLIQYYNGEERAKGNILERFSAQQFPDLHSELNLSSLELGDSALYFCASSRTPSTDTQYFGPGTRLTVL.

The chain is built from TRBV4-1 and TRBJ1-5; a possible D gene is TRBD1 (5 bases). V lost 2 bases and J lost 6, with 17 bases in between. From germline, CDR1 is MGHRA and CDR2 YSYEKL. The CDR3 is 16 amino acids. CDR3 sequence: CASSQRLRQSGQPQHF. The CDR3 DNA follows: TGCGCCAGCAGCCAAAGATTGAGACAGTCGGGTCAGCCCCAGCATTTT.

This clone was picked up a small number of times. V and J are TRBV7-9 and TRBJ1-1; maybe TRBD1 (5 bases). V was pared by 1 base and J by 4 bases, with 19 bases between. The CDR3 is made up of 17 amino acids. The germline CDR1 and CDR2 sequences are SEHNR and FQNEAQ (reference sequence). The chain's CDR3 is CASSLGSGWGSSTEAFF. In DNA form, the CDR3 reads TGTGCCAGCAGCTTAGGATCAGGGTGGGGATCGAGCACTGAAGCTTTCTTT.